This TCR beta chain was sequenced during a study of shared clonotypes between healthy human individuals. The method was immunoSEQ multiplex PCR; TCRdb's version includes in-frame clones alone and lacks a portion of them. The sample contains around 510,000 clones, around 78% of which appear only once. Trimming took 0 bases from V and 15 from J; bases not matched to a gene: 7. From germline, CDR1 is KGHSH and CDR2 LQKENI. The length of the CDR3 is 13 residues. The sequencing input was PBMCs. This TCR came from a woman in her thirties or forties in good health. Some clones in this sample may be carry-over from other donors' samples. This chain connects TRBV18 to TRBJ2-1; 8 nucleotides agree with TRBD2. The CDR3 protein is CASSPPLAGKGFF. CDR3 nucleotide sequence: TGTGCCAGCTCACCACCGTTAGCGGGAAAAGGGTTCTTC.